The sequence of this TCR beta chain was determined in a study of CD8+CD57+ T cells in acquired aplastic anemia. Researchers used genomic DNA as the template to profile TCR beta VDJ and CDR3. One entry per CDR3 protein, called by TCRdb with MiXCR from the reads. The table has around 500,000 distinct CDR3 sequences, more than 25% seen once. This clonotype has at least ten counts. The V end lost 3 bases, the J end lost 10 bases, and 13 bases lay between the germline ends. Looked up from germline, CDR1 is DFQATT and CDR2 is SNEGSKA (reference sequence). This CDR3 region has 13 residues. Sequencing involved patients with CD8+CD57+ cell expansion previously shown by flow cytometry. All participating patients were living with severe acquired aplastic anemia.

This TCR came from a human donor with aplastic anemia. The rearrangement uses TRBV20-1 and TRBJ1-6; possibly TRBD1 for D (5 bases). The sequenced material came from sorted CD4+, CD8+, or CD8+CD57+ T cells (not recorded which) from PBMCs. In DNA form, the CDR3 reads TGCAGTGCTAGTGAGGTGGGGGACTCACCCCTCCACTTT. This encodes CSASEVGDSPLHF.